A selection of T cell receptor beta chains follows, all from one sample in a study of T cell repertoires in cytomegalovirus infection. TCRdb independently ran MiXCR on the reads; one entry per CDR3 protein. The data show tens of thousands of distinct CDR3 sequences, with roughly a fifth seen just once and 55% to 65% held by the top ten. These receptors' antigens are unknown. Here the sequenced sample was CD8+ T cells from cultured PBMCs, taken from culture after CMV antigen stimulation. The receptors were sampled from a human donor in good health (CMV status not recorded). Some clones in this sample may be carry-over from other donors' samples. CDR3s include the opening cysteine and the closing phenylalanine or tryptophan. The order of the fields is CDR3 length, clone size, D gene, J gene, V gene, CDR3 DNA, CDR3 protein. D genes are given only for firm matches. Not all rows give a size; the values are once, few, many and, for expanded clones, a class.

>15|NA|NA|TRBJ2-3|TRBV7-6
TGTGCCAGCAGCTCGTCCCGGACGGCGGCTAATACGCAGTATTTT
CASSSSRTAANTQYF
>20|NA|NA|TRBJ2-1|TRBV20-1
TGCAGTGCTAGAGATCCGGGGTCCCCTGGAGCGCTTAGCTCCTACAATGAGCAGTTCTTC
CSARDPGSPGALSSYNEQFF
>15|NA|NA|TRBJ2-7|TRBV7-9
TGTGCCAGCAGCCAACCTTGGGACTCCAACTACGAGCAGTACTTC
CASSQPWDSNYEQYF
>11|medium-sized|NA|TRBJ2-5|TRBV7-2
TGTGCCAGCAGCTTAGCAGAGACCCAGTACTTC
CASSLAETQYF
>15|NA|NA|TRBJ2-7|TRBV7-9
TGTGCCAGCAGCTCTCCGAGGGACACCCAGTACGAGCAGTACTTC
CASSSPRDTQYEQYF
>16|NA|TRBD1|TRBJ2-7|TRBV5-4
TGTGCCAGCAGCTTGGCCAGGACAGGGGGCCTCGACGAGCAGTACTTC
CASSLARTGGLDEQYF
>13|few|TRBD1|TRBJ1-1|TRBV19
TGTGCCAGTAGTATTCGGCAGGGGGGAGAAGCTTTCTTT
CASSIRQGGEAFF
>14|few|NA|TRBJ2-5|TRBV7-9
TGTGCCAGCAGTCGTTGGGACTTACAAGAGACCCAGTACTTC
CASSRWDLQETQYF
>13|few|NA|TRBJ1-1|TRBV7-8
TGTGCCAGCACCAAATCAGGTGGGGTTGAAGCTTTCTTT
CASTKSGGVEAFF
>13|many|NA|TRBJ2-1|TRBV7-2
TGTGCCAGCAGCCTTGGGACTTACAATGAGCAGTTCTTC
CASSLGTYNEQFF
>14|few|NA|TRBJ2-7|TRBV7-8
TGTGCCAGCACCCCTCGCGGGTTCTCCTACGAGCAGTACTTC
CASTPRGFSYEQYF
>15|many|TRBD2|TRBJ2-5|TRBV27
TGTGCCAGCAGTTCGGGGACTAGCGGGAGGGGTACCCAGTACTTC
CASSSGTSGRGTQYF
>12|NA|NA|TRBJ2-1|TRBV7-2
TGTGCCAGCAGCCGCGCCCCTGATGAGCAGTTCTTC
CASSRAPDEQFF
>17|few|TRBD2|TRBJ2-7|TRBV7-9
TGTGCCAGCAGCTTAACGCCTCATAGCGGGAGTCACTACGAGCAGTACTTC
CASSLTPHSGSHYEQYF
>15|NA|NA|TRBJ2-7|TRBV6-2/TRBV6-3
TGTGCCAGCAGTTACAAGAGGGGATCAGTCTACGAGCAGTACTTC
CASSYKRGSVYEQYF
>15|few|NA|TRBJ1-3|TRBV6-2/TRBV6-3
TGTGCCAGCAGTTACAGTCCTGAAGGTGGAAACACCATATATTTT
CASSYSPEGGNTIYF
>17|NA|TRBD2|TRBJ2-2|TRBV12-5
TGTGCTAGTGGTTTGGTAATGACGGGAGGAATCACCGGGGAGCTGTTTTTT
CASGLVMTGGITGELFF
>16|many|NA|TRBJ2-7|TRBV7-6
TGTGCCAGCAGCTTAGCGATAACAGGATCCCCCTACGAGCAGTACTTC
CASSLAITGSPYEQYF
>18|NA|TRBD1|TRBJ1-4|TRBV7-2
TGTGCCAGCAGCCCTGCTGGACAGGGATTTGTCGCTGGTGAAAAACTGTTTTTT
CASSPAGQGFVAGEKLFF
>13|few|NA|TRBJ2-7|TRBV7-9
TGTGCCAGCAGCTTCCCGGGGACCTACGAGCAGTACTTC
CASSFPGTYEQYF
>15|NA|TRBD1|TRBJ2-3|TRBV19
TGTGCCAGTAGTACGGGACAGGGATACACAGATACGCAGTATTTT
CASSTGQGYTDTQYF
>15|NA|NA|TRBJ1-1|TRBV7-4
TGTGCCAGCAGCTCCCCTCGGCTCCCGGGGACTGAAGCTTTCTTT
CASSSPRLPGTEAFF
>14|few|TRBD1|TRBJ2-7|TRBV27
TGTGCCAGCGGCCAGACAGGGGTCATCTACGAGCAGTACTTC
CASGQTGVIYEQYF
>16|NA|NA|TRBJ2-1|TRBV7-8
TGTGCCAGCAGCTTTCCGGGGGACGGGGGCGGGAATGAGCAGTTCTTC
CASSFPGDGGGNEQFF
>16|NA|TRBD2|TRBJ2-1|TRBV10-2
TGCGCCAGCAGTGAGTCCCGCGGGGGGGCCGACAATGAGCAGTTCTTC
CASSESRGGADNEQFF
>17|few|TRBD2|TRBJ2-1|TRBV20-1
TGCAGTGCTTATAACCTAGCGGGACGTAGCTCCTACAATGAGCAGTTCTTC
CSAYNLAGRSSYNEQFF
>13|few|TRBD2|TRBJ2-1|TRBV7-6
TGTGCCAGCCGGCTAGCGGGAGCCAATGAGCAGTTCTTC
CASRLAGANEQFF
>13|NA|NA|TRBJ1-1|TRBV7-2
TGTGCCAGCAGCTTAGCGGGACGTCCTGAAGCTTTCTTT
CASSLAGRPEAFF
>14|NA|TRBD1|TRBJ2-1|TRBV6-1
TGTGCCAGCAGTCCCGGGACAGGGTTCCATGAGCAGTTCTTC
CASSPGTGFHEQFF
>15|NA|NA|TRBJ1-1|TRBV4-1
TGCGCCAGCAGCCCTAGGACAGATATAAACACTGAAGCTTTCTTT
CASSPRTDINTEAFF
>12|NA|NA|TRBJ1-6|TRBV6-5
TGTGCCAGCAGTTACTCGAATTCACCCCTCCACTTT
CASSYSNSPLHF
>14|few|TRBD2|TRBJ2-3|TRBV7-9
TGTGCCAGCAGCCCAGCGGGGATCACAGATACGCAGTATTTT
CASSPAGITDTQYF
>14|NA|NA|TRBJ2-7|TRBV27
TGTGCCAGCAGTTTAGATGGGGGCGTCTACGAGCAGTACTTC
CASSLDGGVYEQYF
>15|few|TRBD2|TRBJ2-5|TRBV5-8
TGTGCCAGCAGTTCTAATCTGGGACTAGGCGAGACCCAGTACTTC
CASSSNLGLGETQYF
>16|few|TRBD2|TRBJ2-1|TRBV7-2
TGTGCCAGCAGCTTAGGGGCGGGGGGAGGAGGCAATGAGCAGTTCTTC
CASSLGAGGGGNEQFF
>12|NA|NA|TRBJ1-1|TRBV7-8
TGTGCCAGCAGCTTAGTACAACCTGAAGCTTTCTTT
CASSLVQPEAFF
>16|few|TRBD1|TRBJ1-2|TRBV27
TGTGCCAGCAGTTCAATGTTTCAGGGGGCTAGCTATGGCTACACCTTC
CASSSMFQGASYGYTF
>15|NA|TRBD2|TRBJ2-1|TRBV7-1
TGTGCCAGCAGTACAGCGGGGGGAGGGTACAATGAGCAGTTCTTC
CASSTAGGGYNEQFF
>18|NA|NA|TRBJ2-2|TRBV23-1
TGCGCCAGCAGTCAATCGACGTTTAGGGGGGAGGCCCCCGGGGAGCTGTTTTTT
CASSQSTFRGEAPGELFF
>18|NA|NA|TRBJ2-7|TRBV7-2
TGTGCCAGCAGCTTATTTCATGTGGCGGCCCTCGGAGGGTACGAGCAGTACTTC
CASSLFHVAALGGYEQYF
>15|many|TRBD2|TRBJ2-1|TRBV19
TGTGCCAGTAGTATTTTCGGGGGGGCGCTAGATGAGCAGTTCTTC
CASSIFGGALDEQFF
>14|NA|NA|TRBJ1-6|TRBV10-3
TGTGCCGTAACCGATAGCTCCTATAATTCACCCCTCCACTTT
CAVTDSSYNSPLHF
>13|few|NA|TRBJ2-7|TRBV5-6
TGTGCCAGCAGCCCTAGGGGTATCTACGAGCAGTACTTC
CASSPRGIYEQYF
>14|few|NA|TRBJ2-3|TRBV6-2/TRBV6-3
TGTGCCAGCAGTTACACCCTAGGGGTTGATACGCAGTATTTT
CASSYTLGVDTQYF
>14|few|NA|TRBJ2-7|TRBV12-3/TRBV12-4
TGTGCCAGCAGTCCTCGGGCGGTCTCCTACGAGCAGTACTTC
CASSPRAVSYEQYF